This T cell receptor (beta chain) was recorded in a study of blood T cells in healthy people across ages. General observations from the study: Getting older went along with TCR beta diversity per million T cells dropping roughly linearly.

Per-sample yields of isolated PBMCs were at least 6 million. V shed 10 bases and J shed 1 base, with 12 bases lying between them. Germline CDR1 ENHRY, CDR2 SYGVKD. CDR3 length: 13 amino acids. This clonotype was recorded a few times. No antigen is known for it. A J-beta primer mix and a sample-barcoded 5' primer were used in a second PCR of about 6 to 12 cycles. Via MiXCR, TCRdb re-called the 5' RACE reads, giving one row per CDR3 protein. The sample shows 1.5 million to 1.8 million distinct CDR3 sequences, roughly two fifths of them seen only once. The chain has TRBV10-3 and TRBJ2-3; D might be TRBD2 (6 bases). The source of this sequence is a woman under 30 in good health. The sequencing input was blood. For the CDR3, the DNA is TGTGCCACCGGGGGATCCGGCACAGATACGCAGTATTTT. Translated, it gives CATGGSGTDTQYF.